Listed here are 7 T cell receptor beta chains from one sample, sequenced in a study of blood T cell repertoires in COVID-19. The protocol was immunoSEQ multiplex PCR, while the TCRdb copy is restricted to in-frame clones and leaves out a portion. The data contain roughly 100,000 clones, around 87% of them singletons. The sample consisted of peripheral blood. These TCRs come from a man in his fifties with acute or convalescent COVID-19.

The chain has TRBV6-5 and TRBJ2-3, with 11 bases identical to TRBD2. CDR1 MNHEY and CDR2 SVGAGI come from the germline V gene. The CDR3 contains 13 residues. With 10 bases clipped from V and 4 bases from J, the junction kept 4 bases outside the gene matches. The CDR3 nucleotides are TGTGCCACCAGACTAGCGGGACCAGATACGCAGTATTTT. Protein sequence: CATRLAGPDTQYF.

The J gene is TRBJ2-2, the V gene TRBV27, with TRBD2 matching 8 bases. V gave up 3 bases and J gave up 5 bases; unmatched junction bases: 11. Germline CDR1 MNHEY, CDR2 SMNVEV (reference sequence). This CDR3 has 17 residues. The CDR3 region has the DNA TGTGCCAGCAGTTTTGTTCAACTGGGACTAGTGACCGGGGAGCTGTTTTTT. This sequence encodes CASSFVQLGLVTGELFF.

CDR3 DNA: TGTGCCAGCAGCTTACGTGAAAAACTGTTTTTT. This encodes CASSLREKLFF. V and J are TRBV11-3 and TRBJ1-4, with D unclear. Germline loops: CDR1 SGHNT, CDR2 YENEEA. Trimming pared 2 bases from V and 7 bases from J, leaving 2 bases between. The CDR3 is 11 amino acids.

The rearrangement links TRBV11-2 to TRBJ2-5; TRBD1 is a possible D gene (7 bases). CDR3 length: 13 amino acids. Trimming took 5 bases from V and 5 from J, leaving 12 bases between them. Germline V gene sequence: CDR1 SGHAT, CDR2 FQNNGV. The CDR3 DNA reads as TGTGCCAGCAGCCCGACAGGGAGGGAGACCCAGTACTTC. Protein product: CASSPTGRETQYF.

V and J are TRBV29-1 and TRBJ2-5; 8 nucleotides align to TRBD2. Trimming at V came to 6 bases and at J to 5 bases, leaving 2 bases not matched to a gene. CDR1 and CDR2 (germline): SQVTM, ANQGSEA. CDR3 length: 11 residues. The CDR3 sequence is CSVREGETQYF. The CDR3 bases are TGCAGCGTCCGGGAGGGGGAGACCCAGTACTTC.

V and J are TRBV19 and TRBJ2-1; 12 nucleotides agree with TRBD2. This CDR3 comprises 15 residues. Germline CDR1 and CDR2: LNHDA and SQIVND (reference sequence). Losses at the gene ends were 6 bases for V and 7 bases for J; bases not matched to a gene: 7. CDR3 region: CASRKLAGGRNEQFF. CDR3 DNA sequence: TGTGCCAGTAGGAAACTAGCGGGAGGAAGGAATGAGCAGTTCTTC.

This clone has a handful of counts. The chain recombines TRBV10-3 with TRBJ2-5, with D perhaps TRBD2 (6 bases). Trimming took 10 bases from V and 5 from J, leaving 14 bases between them. Germline values: CDR1 ENHRY, CDR2 SYGVKD. This CDR3 spans 12 amino acids. The CDR3 sequence is CATGTSSETQYF. In DNA, the CDR3 is TGTGCCACCGGAACTAGCTCGGAGACCCAGTACTTC.